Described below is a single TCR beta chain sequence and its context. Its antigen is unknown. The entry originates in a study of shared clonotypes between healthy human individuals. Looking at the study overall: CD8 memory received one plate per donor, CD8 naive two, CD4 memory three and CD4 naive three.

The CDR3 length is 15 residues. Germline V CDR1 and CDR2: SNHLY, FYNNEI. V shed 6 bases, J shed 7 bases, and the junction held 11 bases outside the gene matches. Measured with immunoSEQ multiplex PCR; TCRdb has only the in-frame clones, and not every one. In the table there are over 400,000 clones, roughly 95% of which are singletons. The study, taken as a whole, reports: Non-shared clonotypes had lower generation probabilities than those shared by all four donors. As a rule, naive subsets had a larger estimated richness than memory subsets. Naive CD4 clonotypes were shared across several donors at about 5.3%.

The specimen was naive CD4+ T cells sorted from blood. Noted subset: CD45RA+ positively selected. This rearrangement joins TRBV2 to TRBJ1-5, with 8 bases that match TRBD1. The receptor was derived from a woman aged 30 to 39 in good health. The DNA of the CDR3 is TGTGCCAGCAGCCGCCAGGGGGCCTCGGAGCAGCCCCAGCATTTT. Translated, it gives CASSRQGASEQPQHF.